Sequencing of this TCR beta chain was carried out in a study of cytomegalovirus exposure and HLA in healthy donors. Study background: In a previous analysis, 117 million unique TCR beta sequences were found from about 179 million T cells. Tens of millions of unique TCR sequences came from HLA-typed donors in an early release. Regarding the study as a whole: Researchers reported from a later analysis that most CMV-associated TCR beta chains appeared HLA-restricted. The majority of TCR sequences were rare, yet some public TCRs appeared in many donors.

The PCR employed 60 Vbeta primers together with 13 Jbeta primers. Assay: immunoSEQ multiplex PCR; the TCRdb copy retains only in-frame clones and omits some. Of 150,000 to 200,000 clones listed, roughly 80% were seen once; the top ten hold nearly 2.5%. The J segment lost 7 bases and the V segment lost 5 bases, leaving 3 bases of the junction unmatched. Germline assignment: CDR1 SGHRS and CDR2 YFSETQ. This CDR3 has 11 residues. On this clone itself: Its antigen is not identified.

Sequencing was carried out using PBMCs. The chain employs TRBV5-1 and TRBJ2-7; 7 nucleotides align to TRBD1. This TCR derives from a male donor in good health and CMV-seronegative. The chain's CDR3 is CASSQGVEQYF. CDR3 in DNA: TGCGCCAGCAGTCAGGGGGTAGAGCAGTACTTC.